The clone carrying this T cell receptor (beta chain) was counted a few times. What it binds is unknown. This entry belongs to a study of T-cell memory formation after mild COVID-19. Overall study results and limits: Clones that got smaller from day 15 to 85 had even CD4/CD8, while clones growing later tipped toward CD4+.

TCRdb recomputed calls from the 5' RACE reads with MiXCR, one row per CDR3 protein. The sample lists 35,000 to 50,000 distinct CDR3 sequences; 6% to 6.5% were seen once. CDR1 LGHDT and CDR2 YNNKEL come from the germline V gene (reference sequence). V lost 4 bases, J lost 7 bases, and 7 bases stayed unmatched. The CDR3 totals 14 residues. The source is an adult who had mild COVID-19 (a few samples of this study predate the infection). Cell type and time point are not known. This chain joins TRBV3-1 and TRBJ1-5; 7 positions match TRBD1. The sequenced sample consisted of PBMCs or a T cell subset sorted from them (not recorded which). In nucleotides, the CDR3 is TGTGCCAGCAGCCTGACAGGGAGTAGACAGCCCCAGCATTTT. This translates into CASSLTGSRQPQHF.